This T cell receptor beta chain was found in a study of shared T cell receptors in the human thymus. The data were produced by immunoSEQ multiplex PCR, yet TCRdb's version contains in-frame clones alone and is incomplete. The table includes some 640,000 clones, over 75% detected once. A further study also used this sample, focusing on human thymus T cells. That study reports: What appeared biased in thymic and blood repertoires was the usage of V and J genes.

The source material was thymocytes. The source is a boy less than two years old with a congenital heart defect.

CDR3 residues: CASSSPTGEWFF. The CDR3 DNA reads as TGCGCCAGCAGCTCGCCTACAGGGGAGTGGTTCTTC. This chain connects TRBV5-1 to TRBJ2-1; TRBD1 agrees at 7 bases. Losses at the gene ends were 3 bases for V and 15 bases for J; bases not matched to a gene: 9. The CDR3 runs to 12 residues. Looked up from germline, CDR1 is SGHRS and CDR2 is YFSETQ.